This record looks at one T cell receptor (beta chain) sequence and its context. This same CDR3 is encoded by further DNA sequences in the sample. Profiled with immunoSEQ multiplex PCR; TCRdb holds only in-frame clones, not every one. Of roughly 63,000 clones listed, about 91% were seen once; the top ten hold 12%. The CDR3 extends over 13 amino acids. Looked up from germline, CDR1 is LNHDA and CDR2 is SQIVND (reference sequence). V was pared by 3 bases and J by 0 bases, with 5 bases between. The data stem from a study of OX40 agonist ivuxolimab in advanced cancers. This TCR derives from an adult with an advanced solid tumor such as melanoma, head and neck, liver or kidney cancer. The input for sequencing was CD4+ or CD8+ T cells sorted from blood, taken in a trial of the OX40 agonist ivuxolimab. This sequence joins TRBV19 and TRBJ1-1; unclear D gene. CDR3 DNA sequence: TGTGCCAGTAGTATCGGTATGAACACTGAAGCTTTCTTT. This translates into CASSIGMNTEAFF.